The clone carrying this T cell receptor beta chain turned up a few times. Its antigen remains unidentified. Germline assignment: CDR1 SGHRS and CDR2 YFSETQ. This CDR3 comprises 16 residues. Trimming shortened V by 1 base and J by 0 bases, and 13 bases separated the two germline ends. The data derive from a study of identical twins. Study conclusions and caveats: Zero-insertion analyses were open to partial confounding by invariant MAIT and iNKT cells. While abundant cord blood beta clonotypes carried fewer insertions, memory repertoires showed no such pattern.

All donors were healthy Caucasians. A universal primer site arose from template switching, and cDNA bore unique molecular identifiers. TCRdb ran MiXCR on the 5' RACE reads and lists one entry per CDR3 protein. The table has around 650,000 distinct CDR3 sequences, roughly 7.2% seen once. These data also formed part of another study, on yellow fever vaccine responses in identical twins.

The origin of this receptor is a woman between 18 and 29 years old in good health. The sequencing input was PBMCs. The J gene is TRBJ1-1, the V gene TRBV5-1; maybe TRBD1 (6 bases). CDR3: CASSLRTDRLNTEAFF. In nucleotides, the CDR3 is TGCGCCAGCAGCTTGCGGACGGACAGATTGAACACTGAAGCTTTCTTT.